The present TCR beta chain was sequenced within a study of T-cell reconstitution after alpha-beta-depleted transplantation in children. Findings of the study overall: Several hundred graft clones that had expanded were reportedly the source of alpha-beta T cells about two months after transplant.

There are a few counts of this clonotype. Its antigen is unidentified. Preparing the TCRbeta library involved the use of unique molecular identifiers. MiXCR, applied by TCRdb to the PCR reads, yields one record per CDR3 protein. Among about 510,000 distinct CDR3 sequences listed, roughly 11% were seen once. The germline V gene encodes CDR1 LNHNV and CDR2 YYDKDF (reference sequence). Trimming removed 8 bases from V and 1 base from J; junction bases left unmatched: 5. The CDR3 loop spans 14 amino acids. The specimen comprised PBMCs, mostly from graft donor cells, sampled 180 days after TCRalphabeta/CD19-depleted stem cell transplant. The gene calls are TRBV15 and TRBJ2-3; 8 positions agree with TRBD1. The origin of this receptor is a female patient between 2 and 10 years old who had a stem cell transplant for aplastic anemia, so the T cells may come from the graft donor. The CDR3: CATEQGARTDTQYF. For the CDR3, the DNA is TGTGCCACCGAGCAGGGGGCGCGCACAGATACGCAGTATTTT.